This is a list of T cell receptor beta chains from one sample in a study of response to subunit inactivated influenza vaccine. MiXCR, run by TCRdb on the RT-PCR reads, gives a single entry per CDR3 protein. The profile shows 700,000 to 900,000 distinct CDR3 sequences, 21% of them singletons. Material: PBMCs from blood, obtained around 5 days after vaccination. Every receptor here comes from a man over 45 who received an inactivated influenza vaccine. CDR3s include the opening cysteine and the closing phenylalanine or tryptophan. Each record gives: CDR3 length, J gene, clone size, D gene, V gene, CDR3 protein, CDR3 DNA. D genes are given only for firm matches. Clone size is not always given. Where it is, it says once, few, many or a class for expanded clones.

11 TRBJ2-7 many NA TRBV12-3/TRBV12-4 CASSPGYEQYF TGTGCCAGCAGTCCAGGCTACGAGCAGTACTTC
14 TRBJ2-7 once TRBD2 TRBV6-2/TRBV6-3 CASNRLAGVAEQYF TGTGCCAGCAACCGACTAGCGGGAGTAGCCGAGCAGTACTTC
14 TRBJ1-1 few NA TRBV7-2 CASSGPGTFTEAFF TGTGCCAGCAGCGGGCCGGGGACCTTCACTGAAGCTTTCTTT
13 TRBJ2-7 few TRBD1 TRBV10-3 CAISGGTGGEQYF TGTGCCATCAGTGGGGGGACAGGGGGCGAGCAGTACTTC
14 TRBJ1-4 NA TRBD1 TRBV4-2 CASSQGQSNEKLFF TGTGCCAGCAGCCAGGGACAGTCTAATGAAAAACTGTTTTTT
14 TRBJ2-1 once TRBD1 TRBV7-9 CASSLVNRGNEQFF TGTGCCAGCAGCTTAGTGAACAGGGGGAATGAGCAGTTCTTC
13 TRBJ2-3 NA NA TRBV3-1 CASSQASIDTQYF TGTGCCAGCAGCCAAGCTAGTATAGATACGCAGTATTTT
16 TRBJ2-3 NA NA TRBV6-5 CASSYPTGWLGDTQYF TGTGCCAGCAGTTACCCAACGGGGTGGTTGGGAGATACGCAGTATTTT
14 TRBJ1-1 NA NA TRBV6-1 CASNLGELGTEAFF TGTGCCAGCAACCTCGGGGAGTTAGGGACTGAAGCTTTCTTT
16 TRBJ1-2 NA TRBD1 TRBV5-1 CASSLEYRGPGYGYTF TGCGCCAGCAGCTTGGAGTACAGGGGGCCGGGCTATGGCTACACCTTC
14 TRBJ2-3 NA TRBD1 TRBV7-9 CASSLGTGLDTQYF TGTGCCAGCAGCTTAGGGACAGGGTTGGATACGCAGTATTTT
14 TRBJ2-7 NA NA TRBV11-2 CASTLVYGVHEQYF TGTGCCAGCACCCTAGTGTACGGGGTCCACGAGCAGTACTTC
16 TRBJ2-1 NA TRBD1 TRBV9 CASSTRTGHSYNEQFF TGTGCCAGCAGCACCCGGACAGGGCACTCCTACAATGAGCAGTTCTTC
14 TRBJ2-1 NA NA TRBV5-1 CASSFSEGLGEQFF TGCGCCAGCAGTTTCTCAGAAGGCTTGGGTGAGCAGTTCTTC
15 TRBJ2-7 many TRBD2 TRBV5-1 CASSLDGGASYEQYF TGCGCCAGCAGCTTGGACGGGGGGGCGTCCTACGAGCAGTACTTC
12 TRBJ2-3 NA NA TRBV25-1 CASSAGEDTQYF TGTGCCAGCAGTGCCGGCGAGGATACGCAGTATTTT
13 TRBJ1-5 few NA TRBV5-6 CASSRTGYQPQHF TGTGCCAGCAGCCGCACCGGATATCAGCCCCAGCATTTT
13 TRBJ2-7 many NA TRBV5-5 CASSLPDPYEQYF TGTGCCAGCAGCTTGCCAGATCCCTACGAGCAGTACTTC
15 TRBJ2-1 many NA TRBV12-3/TRBV12-4 CASSFSGASYNEQFF TGTGCCAGCAGTTTTAGCGGAGCCTCCTACAATGAGCAGTTCTTC
18 TRBJ2-1 NA TRBD2 TRBV19 CASSRRLAGGSRYNEQFF TGTGCCAGCTCTCGGCGCCTAGCGGGAGGGTCTAGGTACAATGAGCAGTTCTTC
20 TRBJ1-4 many TRBD1 TRBV11-1 CASSPSMVTGQGATNEKLFF TGTGCCAGCAGCCCTTCGATGGTGACAGGGCAAGGGGCAACTAATGAAAAACTGTTTTTT
15 TRBJ1-1 few NA TRBV27 CASSLSQVRGTEAFF TGTGCCAGCAGTTTATCTCAGGTGAGAGGGACTGAAGCTTTCTTT
13 TRBJ2-1 many NA TRBV9 CASSVAAEGEQFF TGTGCCAGCAGCGTAGCAGCGGAGGGTGAGCAGTTCTTC
14 TRBJ2-1 many NA TRBV29-1 CSVLRGAQNNEQFF TGCAGCGTTCTCCGGGGGGCGCAAAACAATGAGCAGTTCTTC
15 TRBJ2-1 NA NA TRBV6-1 CASIRTAGLNNEQFF TGTGCCAGCATTCGAACAGCCGGACTAAACAATGAGCAGTTCTTC
18 TRBJ2-3 once TRBD1 TRBV24-1 CATSDQWTGGWSADTQYF TGTGCCACCAGTGATCAATGGACAGGGGGCTGGAGTGCAGATACGCAGTATTTT
13 TRBJ1-1 few NA TRBV4-1 CASSRGRDTEAFF TGCGCCAGCAGCCGAGGAAGGGACACTGAAGCTTTCTTT
15 TRBJ2-1 many NA TRBV12-3/TRBV12-4 CASSLAWMASSEQFF TGTGCCAGCAGTTTAGCGTGGATGGCCAGCAGTGAGCAGTTCTTC
15 TRBJ1-1 few TRBD1 TRBV5-1 CASLKYGTENTEAFF TGCGCCAGCCTGAAGTACGGGACAGAGAACACTGAAGCTTTCTTT
15 TRBJ1-2 NA NA TRBV20-1 CSASRTQAEDYGYTF TGCAGTGCTAGTAGGACCCAGGCGGAGGACTATGGCTACACCTTC
17 TRBJ1-2 few NA TRBV6-1 CASSSTRDKEPNYGYTF TGTGCCAGCAGCTCTACCCGGGACAAAGAACCTAACTATGGCTACACCTTC
16 TRBJ2-2 NA NA TRBV27 CASSPISGGGAGELFF TGTGCCAGCAGTCCCATATCAGGGGGGGGAGCCGGGGAGCTGTTTTTT
17 TRBJ2-1 NA TRBD2 TRBV7-8 CASSPGAGGGIYNEQFF TGTGCCAGCAGCCCCGGGGCAGGCGGGGGGATTTACAATGAGCAGTTCTTC
14 TRBJ2-7 NA TRBD1 TRBV12-3/TRBV12-4 CASSPGQRTYEQYF TGTGCCAGCAGCCCGGGACAGCGAACCTACGAGCAGTACTTC
15 TRBJ2-3 few NA TRBV7-2 CASSSWTLADDTQYF TGTGCCAGCAGCTCCTGGACCCTGGCGGACGATACGCAGTATTTT
17 TRBJ2-3 few TRBD1 TRBV10-2 CASGVTGGLKFSDTQYF TGCGCCAGCGGGGTGACAGGGGGCTTAAAGTTCTCAGATACGCAGTATTTT
17 TRBJ2-1 NA NA TRBV21-1 CASSNALTGTSYNEQFF TGTGCCAGCAGCAACGCCCTCACAGGGACCTCCTACAATGAGCAGTTCTTC
16 TRBJ2-3 few TRBD1 TRBV7-9 CASLSKGQPSTDTQYF TGTGCCAGTCTTTCTAAGGGACAGCCCAGCACAGATACGCAGTATTTT
13 TRBJ2-1 NA NA TRBV2 CASIRDLPNEQFF TGTGCCAGCATCCGGGACCTACCCAATGAGCAGTTCTTC
15 TRBJ2-1 NA TRBD2 TRBV20-1 CSARSLAGSVDEQFF TGCAGTGCTAGAAGCTTAGCGGGTTCGGTCGATGAGCAGTTCTTC
17 TRBJ2-1 NA TRBD2 TRBV12-3/TRBV12-4 CASSSPSGGVPYNEQFF TGTGCCAGCAGTTCACCTAGCGGGGGTGTTCCCTACAATGAGCAGTTCTTC
12 TRBJ1-2 NA NA TRBV14 CASSQDGRGYTF TGTGCCAGCAGCCAAGACGGACGAGGCTACACCTTC
16 TRBJ2-3 few NA TRBV6-1 CASRLGPARGTDTQYF TGTGCCAGCAGACTAGGCCCCGCCCGGGGCACAGATACGCAGTATTTT
14 TRBJ2-3 NA TRBD2 TRBV20-1 CSARASSGRPRQYF TGCAGTGCTAGGGCTTCTAGCGGGAGGCCTCGGCAGTATTTT